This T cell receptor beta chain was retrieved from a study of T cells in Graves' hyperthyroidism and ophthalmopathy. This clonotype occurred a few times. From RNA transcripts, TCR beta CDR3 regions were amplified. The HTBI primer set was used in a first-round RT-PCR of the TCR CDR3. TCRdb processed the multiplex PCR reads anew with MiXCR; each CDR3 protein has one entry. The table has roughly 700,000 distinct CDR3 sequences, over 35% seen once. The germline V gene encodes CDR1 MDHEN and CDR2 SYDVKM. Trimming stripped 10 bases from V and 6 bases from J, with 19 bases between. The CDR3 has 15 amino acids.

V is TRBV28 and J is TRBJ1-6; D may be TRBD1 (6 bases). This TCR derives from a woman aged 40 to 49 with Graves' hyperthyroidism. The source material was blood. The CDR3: CATTGGQLINSPLHF. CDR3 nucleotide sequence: TGTGCCACCACTGGGGGGCAGCTTATTAATTCACCCCTCCACTTT.